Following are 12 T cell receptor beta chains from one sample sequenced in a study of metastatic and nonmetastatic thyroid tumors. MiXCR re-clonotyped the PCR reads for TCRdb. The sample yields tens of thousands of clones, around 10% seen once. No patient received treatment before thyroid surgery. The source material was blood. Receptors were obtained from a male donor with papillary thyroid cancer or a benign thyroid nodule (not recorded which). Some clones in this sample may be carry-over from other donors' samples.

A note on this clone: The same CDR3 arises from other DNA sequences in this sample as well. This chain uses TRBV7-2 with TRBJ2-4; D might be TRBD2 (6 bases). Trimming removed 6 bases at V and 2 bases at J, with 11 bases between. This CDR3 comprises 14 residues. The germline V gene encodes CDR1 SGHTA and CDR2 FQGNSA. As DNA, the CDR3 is TGTGCCAGCAGACCCGGGGGTACCAAAAACATTCAGTACTTC. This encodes CASRPGGTKNIQYF.

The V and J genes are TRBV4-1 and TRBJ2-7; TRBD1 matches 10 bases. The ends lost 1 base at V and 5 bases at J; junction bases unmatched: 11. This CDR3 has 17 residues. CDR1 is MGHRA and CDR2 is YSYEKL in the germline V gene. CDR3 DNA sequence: TGCGCCAGCAGCCAAGGGCCTCTTGTGGACAGGGGGAACGAGCAGTACTTC. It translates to CASSQGPLVDRGNEQYF.

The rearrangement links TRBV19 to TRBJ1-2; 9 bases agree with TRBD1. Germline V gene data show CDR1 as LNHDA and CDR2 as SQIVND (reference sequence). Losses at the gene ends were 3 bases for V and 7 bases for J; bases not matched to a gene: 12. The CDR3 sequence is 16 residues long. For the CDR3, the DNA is TGTGCCAGTAGTATCCTAATCCCGGGACAGGGATTTGGCTACACCTTC. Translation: CASSILIPGQGFGYTF.

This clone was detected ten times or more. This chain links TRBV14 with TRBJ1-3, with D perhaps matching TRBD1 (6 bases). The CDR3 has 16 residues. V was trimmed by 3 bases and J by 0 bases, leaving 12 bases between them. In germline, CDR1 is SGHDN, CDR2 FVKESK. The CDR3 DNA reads TGTGCCAGCAGCCAGAGCGGGACAAACTCTGGAAACACCATATATTTT. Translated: CASSQSGTNSGNTIYF.

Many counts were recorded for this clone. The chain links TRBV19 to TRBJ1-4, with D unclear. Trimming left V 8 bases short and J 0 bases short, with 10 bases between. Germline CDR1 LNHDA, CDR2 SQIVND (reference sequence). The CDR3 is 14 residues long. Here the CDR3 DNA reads TGTGCCAGTTCCCAGGAGACAACTAATGAAAAACTGTTTTTT. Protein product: CASSQETTNEKLFF.

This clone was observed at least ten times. As DNA, the CDR3 is TGTGCCAGCAGCCTGCTCAGCGGGACGTTGGGAGATACGCAGTATTTT. As protein: CASSLLSGTLGDTQYF. J is TRBJ2-3 and V is TRBV28; 7 bases line up with TRBD2. With V trimmed by 6 bases and J by 5 bases, 14 bases remained unmatched. The CDR3 length is 16 residues. The V gene's germline CDR1 is MDHEN and CDR2 SYDVKM.

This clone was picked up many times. CDR3 sequence: CASSVDDTEAFF. CDR3 sequence (DNA): TGTGCCAGCAGCGTAGATGACACTGAAGCTTTCTTT. This chain links TRBV9 with TRBJ1-1; the D is unclear. V was clipped by 0 bases and J by 3 bases, with 3 bases between them. CDR1 and CDR2 (germline): SGDLS, YYNGEE. The CDR3 loop spans 12 amino acids.

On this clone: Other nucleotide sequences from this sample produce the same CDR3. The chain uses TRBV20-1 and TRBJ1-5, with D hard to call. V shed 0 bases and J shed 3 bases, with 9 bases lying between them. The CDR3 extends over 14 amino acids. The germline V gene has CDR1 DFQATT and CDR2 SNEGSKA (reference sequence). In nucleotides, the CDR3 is TGCAGTGCTAGAGACGCTAGCCTCAATCAGCCCCAGCATTTT. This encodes CSARDASLNQPQHF.

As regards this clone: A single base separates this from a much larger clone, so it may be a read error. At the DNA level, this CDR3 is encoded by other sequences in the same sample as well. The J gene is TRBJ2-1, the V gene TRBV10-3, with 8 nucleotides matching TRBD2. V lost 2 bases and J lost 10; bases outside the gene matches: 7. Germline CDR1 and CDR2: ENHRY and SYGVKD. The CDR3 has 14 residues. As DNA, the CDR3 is TGTGCCATCAGTGAGGGACTAGCTGACCACGAGCAGTTCTTC. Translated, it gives CAISEGLADHEQFF.

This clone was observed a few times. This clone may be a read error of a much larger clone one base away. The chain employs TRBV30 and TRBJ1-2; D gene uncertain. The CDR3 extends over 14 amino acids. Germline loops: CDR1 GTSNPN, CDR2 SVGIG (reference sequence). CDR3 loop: CALSPTVNNYGYTF. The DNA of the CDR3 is TGTGCCTTGAGTCCCACCGTAAATAACTATGGCTACACCTTC.

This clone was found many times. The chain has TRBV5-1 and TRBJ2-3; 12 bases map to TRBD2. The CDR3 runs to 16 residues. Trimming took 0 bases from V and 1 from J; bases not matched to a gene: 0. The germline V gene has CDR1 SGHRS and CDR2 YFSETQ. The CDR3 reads CASSLGLAGGTDTQYF. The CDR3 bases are TGCGCCAGCAGCTTGGGACTAGCGGGAGGCACAGATACGCAGTATTTT.

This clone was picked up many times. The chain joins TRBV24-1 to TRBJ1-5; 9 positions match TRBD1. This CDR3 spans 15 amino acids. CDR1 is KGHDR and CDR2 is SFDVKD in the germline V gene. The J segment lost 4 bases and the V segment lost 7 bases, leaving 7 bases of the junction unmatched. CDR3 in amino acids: CATRKSGTGNQPQHF. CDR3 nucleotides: TGTGCCACCAGAAAGTCCGGGACAGGGAATCAGCCCCAGCATTTT.